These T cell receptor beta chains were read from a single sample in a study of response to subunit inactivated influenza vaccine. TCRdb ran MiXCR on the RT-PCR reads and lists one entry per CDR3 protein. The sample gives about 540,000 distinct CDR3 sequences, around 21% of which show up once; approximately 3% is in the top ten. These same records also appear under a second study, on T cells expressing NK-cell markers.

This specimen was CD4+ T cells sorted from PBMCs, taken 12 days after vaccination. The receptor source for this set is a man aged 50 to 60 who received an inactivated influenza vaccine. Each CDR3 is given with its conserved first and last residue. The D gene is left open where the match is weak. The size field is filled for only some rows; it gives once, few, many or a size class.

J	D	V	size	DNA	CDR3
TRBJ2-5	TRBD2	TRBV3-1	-	TGTGCCAGCAGCCATAGCGGGAGGCAGGAGACCCAGTACTTC	CASSHSGRQETQYF
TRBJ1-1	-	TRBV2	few	TGTGCCAGCAGTGTTACGCAGGGAAACACTGAAGCTTTCTTT	CASSVTQGNTEAFF
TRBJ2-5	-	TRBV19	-	TGTGCCAGTAGTGAGGGGACCCCAAAAGAGACCCAGTACTTC	CASSEGTPKETQYF
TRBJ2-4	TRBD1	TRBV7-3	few	TGTGCCAGTAAAACAGGGGGAATAGCCAAAAACATTCAGTACTTC	CASKTGGIAKNIQYF
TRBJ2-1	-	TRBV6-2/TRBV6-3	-	TGTGCCAGCAGCCGGCCGCGGCACAATGAGCAGTTCTTC	CASSRPRHNEQFF
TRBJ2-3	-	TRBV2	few	TGTGCCAGCAGTGAAAACAGGGTAGGGGCAGATACGCAGTATTTT	CASSENRVGADTQYF
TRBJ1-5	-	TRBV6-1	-	TGTGCCAGCAGTGGGACTATAGTGGGCAATCAGCCCCAGCATTTT	CASSGTIVGNQPQHF
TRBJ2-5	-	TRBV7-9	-	TGTGCCAGCAGCTTAGATTACTTCTTCCAAGAGACCCAGTACTTC	CASSLDYFFQETQYF
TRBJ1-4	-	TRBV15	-	TGTGCCACCAGCAGAACAGGGCCTCTCGAAAAACTGTTTTTT	CATSRTGPLEKLFF
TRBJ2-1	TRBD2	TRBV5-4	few	TGTGCCAGCAGCTTGGAACTAGCGGCGGACAATGAGCAGTTCTTC	CASSLELAADNEQFF
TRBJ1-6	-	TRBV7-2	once	TGTGCCAGCAGCATCAGACCGGGCGGCGGCGGATCACCCCTCCACTTT	CASSIRPGGGGSPLHF
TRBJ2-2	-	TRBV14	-	TGTGCCAGCAGCCAAGCTCCCAGGGCCGGGGAGCTGTTTTTT	CASSQAPRAGELFF
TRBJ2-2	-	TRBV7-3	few	TGTGCCAGCAGCTTAATTGGAAGTAGCACCGGGGAGCTGTTTTTT	CASSLIGSSTGELFF
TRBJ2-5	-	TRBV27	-	TGTGCCAGCAGTGGGCGGATCCAAGAGACCCAGTACTTC	CASSGRIQETQYF
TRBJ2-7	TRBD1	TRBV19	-	TGTGCCACCGCCGGGACAGGTTTATACGAGCAGTACTTC	CATAGTGLYEQYF
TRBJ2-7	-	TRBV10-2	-	TGCGCCAGCAGTGAGTACCCGGGGCTCGGGTACGAGCAGTACTTC	CASSEYPGLGYEQYF
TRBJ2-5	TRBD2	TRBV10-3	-	TGTGCCATCAGATCGACTAGCGGGGAAGAGACCCAGTACTTC	CAIRSTSGEETQYF
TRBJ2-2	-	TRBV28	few	TGTGCCAGCAGTTGGGGCAGGAACACCGGGGAGCTGTTTTTT	CASSWGRNTGELFF
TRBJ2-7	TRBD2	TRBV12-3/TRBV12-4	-	TGTGCCAGCAGATGGACTAGCGGTTACGAGCAGTACTTC	CASRWTSGYEQYF
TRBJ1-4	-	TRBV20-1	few	TGCAGTGCTAAGGTTGGGACGGATAATGAAAAACTGTTTTTT	CSAKVGTDNEKLFF